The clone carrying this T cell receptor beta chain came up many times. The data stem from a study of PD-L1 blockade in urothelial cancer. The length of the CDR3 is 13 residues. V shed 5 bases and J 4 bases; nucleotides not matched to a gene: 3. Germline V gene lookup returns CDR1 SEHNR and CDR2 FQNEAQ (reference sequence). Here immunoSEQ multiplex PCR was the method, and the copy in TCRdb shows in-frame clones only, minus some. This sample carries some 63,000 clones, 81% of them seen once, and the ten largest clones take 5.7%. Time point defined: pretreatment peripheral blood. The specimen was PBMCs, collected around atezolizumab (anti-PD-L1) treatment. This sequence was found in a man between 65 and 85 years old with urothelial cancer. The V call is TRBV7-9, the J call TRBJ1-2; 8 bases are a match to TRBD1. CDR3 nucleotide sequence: TGTGCCAGCAGCCATGGGACAGGCTATGGCTACACCTTC. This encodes CASSHGTGYGYTF.